A selection of T cell receptor beta chains follows, all from one sample in a study of cytomegalovirus exposure and HLA in healthy donors. Data came from immunoSEQ multiplex PCR; TCRdb stores just in-frame clones and leaves some out. The table has hundreds of thousands of clones, around nine tenths seen once; the top ten hold about 0.85%. Sequencing used PBMCs. Receptor source: a woman under 30 in good health and CMV-seronegative. Both conserved end residues are trimmed from each CDR3. The order of the fields is J gene, V gene, CDR3 protein.

J: TRBJ2-1
V: TRBV9
CDR3: ASSTIAGGPYNEQF

J: TRBJ2-1
V: TRBV12-5
CDR3: ASGLSGGRMRGEQF

J: TRBJ2-7
V: TRBV29-1
CDR3: SGGTGSYEQY

J: TRBJ2-7
V: TRBV5-1
CDR3: ASAGGSYEQY

J: TRBJ2-3
V: TRBV4-3
CDR3: ASSQVSSGSLDTQY

J: TRBJ2-1
V: TRBV19
CDR3: ASSIEAGGYNEQF

J: TRBJ2-7
V: TRBV7-7
CDR3: ASSLGAGGVYEQY

J: TRBJ2-3
V: TRBV28
CDR3: ASSPGTGGTDTQY

J: TRBJ2-2
V: TRBV2
CDR3: ASGLADHTGELF

J: TRBJ1-2
V: TRBV9
CDR3: ASGSGNYGYT

J: TRBJ1-5
V: TRBV4-1
CDR3: ASSQDLPQPQH

J: TRBJ2-7
V: TRBV29-1
CDR3: SVGRTSGSSYEQY

J: TRBJ1-6
V: TRBV11-1
CDR3: ASTWDRQNSPLH

J: TRBJ2-1
V: TRBV5-1
CDR3: ASSLRTGGEQF

J: TRBJ1-1
V: TRBV19
CDR3: ASSTRTGRTEAF

J: TRBJ1-5
V: TRBV19
CDR3: ASTWTGGSNQPQH

J: TRBJ1-3
V: TRBV6-1
CDR3: ASSQGNTIY

J: TRBJ1-6
V: TRBV6-5
CDR3: ASRPAGGLEPLH

J: TRBJ1-1
V: TRBV19
CDR3: ASSMGTGEREAF

J: TRBJ2-7
V: TRBV15
CDR3: ATSRDPPRTGVSYEQY

J: TRBJ2-1
V: TRBV19
CDR3: ASATSGRIDEQF

J: TRBJ2-1
V: TRBV7-6
CDR3: ASSPRASGRANEQF

J: TRBJ1-6
V: TRBV28
CDR3: ASSLTGTGGSPLH

J: TRBJ2-3
V: TRBV2
CDR3: ASLGGGQY

J: TRBJ2-7
V: TRBV28
CDR3: ASNEAGGRGYEQY

J: TRBJ2-7
V: TRBV19
CDR3: ASSISGYEQY

J: TRBJ2-1
V: TRBV4-1
CDR3: ASSQVTSGSWEQF

J: TRBJ2-1
V: TRBV2
CDR3: ASSGTSGRALDEQF

J: TRBJ2-1
V: TRBV28
CDR3: ASSPWTPQSSYNEQF

J: TRBJ2-7
V: TRBV5-4
CDR3: ASSDGFFDEQY

J: TRBJ1-5
V: TRBV14
CDR3: ASSQSSGTGNQPQH

J: TRBJ1-5
V: TRBV2
CDR3: ASNLQGQPQH

J: TRBJ2-1
V: TRBV6-4
CDR3: ASSARPSYNEQF

J: TRBJ2-7
V: TRBV6-5
CDR3: ASRTGSSYEQY

J: TRBJ2-1
V: TRBV6-4
CDR3: ASSRDSRRNEQF

J: TRBJ2-7
V: TRBV4-3
CDR3: ASSQGSDAGYEQY

J: TRBJ2-5
V: TRBV27
CDR3: ASSWASGKRPSQETQY

J: TRBJ2-7
V: TRBV27
CDR3: ASSQRTGGSYEQY

J: TRBJ2-2
V: TRBV9
CDR3: ASSAPALAGSGELF

J: TRBJ1-2
V: TRBV27
CDR3: ASSLIRARDYGYT

J: TRBJ1-5
V: TRBV27
CDR3: ASSSRAHNQPQH

J: TRBJ1-2
V: TRBV7-3
CDR3: ASSLEVAGGYT

J: TRBJ1-4
V: TRBV11-2
CDR3: ASSFGMQGNEKLF

J: TRBJ2-7
V: TRBV7-3
CDR3: ASSLNGPTSEQY

J: TRBJ2-7
V: TRBV7-8
CDR3: ASSSLSGGLAPYEQY

J: TRBJ2-1
V: TRBV4-1
CDR3: ASSQVVLAGGNRPYNEQF

J: TRBJ2-3
V: TRBV10-1
CDR3: ASSEHRGTDTQY

J: TRBJ2-6
V: TRBV25-1
CDR3: ASSEFIRSGANVLT

J: TRBJ1-1
V: TRBV27
CDR3: ASSYGQTNTEAF

J: TRBJ2-5
V: TRBV25-1
CDR3: ASSVRETQY